This T cell receptor (beta chain) was recovered during a study of tumor-infiltrating lymphocytes in primary liver carcinoma. With a constant-region primer, TCR beta cDNA was made from approximately 510 ng of total RNA. Slightly modified ARM-PCR served as the procedure for the TCR beta libraries. These libraries came from three rounds of nested multiplex PCR. The opening two PCR rounds, about 11 cycles each, paired TRBV1-TRBV30 forward primers with a C-beta reverse primer. From the multiplex PCR reads, TCRdb called clonotypes with MiXCR, one entry per CDR3 protein. This sample has tens of thousands of distinct CDR3 sequences, with more than 65% found just once. Co-extraction yielded RNA and DNA from roughly 21-30 mg of unsorted bulk tissue. From germline, CDR1 is SGHNT and CDR2 YYREEE (reference sequence). The CDR3 contains 13 residues. Points on this clonotype: The junction shows a germline mismatch at one end, possibly a read error.

The sequenced sample was liver tumor tissue from sampling region 1. As for subset: tumor region T1, superior pole. The receptor was isolated from a man aged 40-55 years with primary liver carcinoma and hepatitis B virus infection. The V gene is TRBV5-4, the J gene TRBJ1-1; D is undetermined. CDR3 protein: CASSSPDRTETFF. CDR3 DNA: TGTGCCAGTAGCTCCCCAGACCGTACTGAAACTTTCTTT.